Below, 25 T cell receptor beta chains from the same sample are listed, as sequenced in a study of vaccination effects on CD4 cells after COVID-19. Having been cultured for about ten days, the cells underwent CD4+ T cell isolation. The table came from immunoSEQ multiplex PCR; TCRdb's copy has only in-frame clones and leaves some out. The table lists 50,000 to 75,000 clones, 72% of them singletons, with roughly 25% in the top ten. For these receptors, no antigen is known. Sequenced material: CD4+ T cells from PBMCs cultured without peptide, taken before COVID-19 vaccination. The receptors were sampled from a human donor who had a prior SARS-CoV-2 infection.

The rearrangement uses TRBV12-3 or TRBV12-4 and TRBJ1-2; D is uncertain. V was pared by 4 bases and J by 3 bases, with 9 bases between. The CDR3 spans 13 residues. The CDR3 DNA reads as TGTGCCAGCAGTTCTTACCCCCACTATGGCTACACCTTC. This codes for CASSSYPHYGYTF.

Only a few counts were recorded for this clone. The chain has TRBV2 and TRBJ2-7; TRBD1 or TRBD2 may be the D gene (5 bases each). V lost 3 bases and J lost 2, with 11 bases in between. CDR3 length: 14 amino acids. Germline V lookup: CDR1 SNHLY, CDR2 FYNNEI. CDR3 DNA sequence: TGTGCCAGCAGTGAGGAGGTGGGGGCCTACGAGCAGTACTTC. It codes for CASSEEVGAYEQYF.

This sequence joins TRBV20-1 and TRBJ2-5; 8 nucleotides match TRBD2. This CDR3 is 14 amino acids long. J was trimmed by 8 bases and V by 6 bases; bases with no gene match: 14. Germline lookup yields CDR1 DFQATT and CDR2 SNEGSKA (reference sequence). CDR3 nucleotide sequence: TGCAGTGCAAGTCCCCGGGGGGGCCCAGTTACCCAGTACTTC. This sequence encodes CSASPRGGPVTQYF.

The chain is built from TRBV10-3 and TRBJ1-2; the D is unclear. The CDR3 length is 13 residues. Germline V gives CDR1 ENHRY, CDR2 SYGVKD. Trimming stripped 4 bases from V and 8 bases from J, with 14 bases between. The CDR3 loop reads CAISVSSGVGYTF. CDR3 bases: TGTGCCATCAGTGTATCCTCCGGGGTCGGCTACACCTTC.

The V gene is TRBV7-2, the J gene TRBJ1-2, with 7 bases lining up with TRBD1. CDR1 is SGHTA and CDR2 is FQGNSA in the germline V gene. CDR3 length: 15 amino acids. J lost 4 bases, V lost 1 base, and 6 bases had no gene match. The CDR3 loop is CASSLGGTAIYGYTF. Here the CDR3 DNA reads TGTGCCAGCAGCTTAGGGGGGACAGCCATCTATGGCTACACCTTC.

The chain has TRBV2 and TRBJ2-5; D unresolved. V lost 7 bases and J 1 base, leaving 13 bases between the germline ends. CDR1 is SNHLY, CDR2 FYNNEI, per germline. The CDR3 extends over 14 amino acids. The CDR3 region is CASMAGRFQETQYF. The CDR3 nucleotides are TGTGCCAGCATGGCCGGGCGGTTCCAAGAGACCCAGTACTTC.

This chain connects TRBV9 to TRBJ1-1; D uncertain. Trimming removed 0 bases from V and 2 bases from J, with 11 bases in between. The CDR3 spans 15 residues. The germline CDR1 and CDR2 sequences are SGDLS and YYNGEE. This chain's CDR3 is CASSVGPGLNTEAFF. The CDR3 region has the DNA TGTGCCAGCAGCGTAGGTCCGGGTCTTAACACTGAAGCTTTCTTT.

The rearrangement links TRBV11-2 to TRBJ1-6; no clear D gene. Germline values: CDR1 SGHAT, CDR2 FQNNGV. This CDR3 has 12 residues. V gave up 3 bases and J gave up 8 bases, with 5 bases separating them. The CDR3 DNA reads as TGTGCCAGCAGCTTGTTTCATTCACCCCTCCACTTT. Protein product: CASSLFHSPLHF.

The V and J genes are TRBV10-3 and TRBJ1-5, with D perhaps matching TRBD1 (5 bases). V was cut by 2 bases and J by 6 bases, with 20 bases left in between. This CDR3 comprises 17 residues. Germline V CDR1 and CDR2: ENHRY, SYGVKD. CDR3 sequence (DNA): TGTGCCATCAGTGAGGGTCGTGGCGACAGACGTTCTCAGCCCCAGCATTTT. Translating it yields CAISEGRGDRRSQPQHF.

This clone turned up a few times. The chain has TRBV5-4 and TRBJ2-7, with TRBD2 as a possible D gene (6 bases). CDR3 size: 13 residues. Germline V gene lookup returns CDR1 SGHNT and CDR2 YYREEE (reference sequence). Between the trimmed V and J ends, which lost 1 base and 2 bases, there was a span of 7 bases. The CDR3 loop is CASSLRGTYEQYF. As DNA, the CDR3 is TGTGCCAGCAGCTTGCGGGGGACCTACGAGCAGTACTTC. The whole variable domain, remainder taken from reference TRBV5-4 and TRBJ2-7, is ETGVTQSPTHLIKTRGQQVTLRCSSQSGHNTVSWYQQALGQGPQFIFQYYREEENGRGNFPPRFSGLQFPNYSSELNVNALELDDSALYLCASSLRGTYEQYFGPGTRLTVT.

This chain joins TRBV5-1 and TRBJ1-4; D remains unclear. This CDR3 has 14 residues. V lost 4 bases and J 1 base, leaving 8 bases between the germline ends. Germline CDR1 reads SGHRS; CDR2 reads YFSETQ. CDR3 residues: CASSRSGTNEKLFF. CDR3 DNA: TGCGCCAGCAGCAGGTCGGGAACTAATGAAAAACTGTTTTTT.

Only a few counts were recorded for this clone. The V gene is TRBV6-1, the J gene TRBJ2-7, with unresolved D. V shed 0 bases and J shed 2 bases, with 8 bases lying between them. CDR1 and CDR2 (germline): MNHNS, SASEGT. This CDR3 contains 14 residues. The CDR3 loop is CASSEARDPYEQYF. The CDR3 DNA follows: TGTGCCAGCAGTGAAGCTAGAGACCCCTACGAGCAGTACTTC.

The rearrangement uses TRBV18 and TRBJ2-7; TRBD2 aligns across 11 bases. Germline trimming cut 2 bases from V and 0 bases from J; bases unmatched to any gene: 0. CDR1 and CDR2 from the germline V gene are KGHSH and LQKENI. The CDR3 has 15 residues. This CDR3 is CASSPGLAGSYEQYF. DNA for the CDR3: TGTGCCAGCTCACCAGGACTAGCGGGCTCCTACGAGCAGTACTTC.

This rearrangement joins TRBV27 to TRBJ2-5; D might be TRBD2 (5 bases). Trimming cost V 4 bases and J 3 bases, with 15 bases left between them. The CDR3 covers 15 residues. Germline V gene sequence: CDR1 MNHEY, CDR2 SMNVEV (reference sequence). For the CDR3, the DNA is TGTGCCAGCAGTTATACGGGATTTGGTGAAGAGACCCAGTACTTC. Translating gives CASSYTGFGEETQYF.

The chain employs TRBV18 and TRBJ2-7, with 11 bases fitting TRBD2. The CDR3 has 14 residues. CDR1 KGHSH and CDR2 LQKENI come from the germline V gene. Trimming cost V 4 bases and J 3 bases; bases outside gene matches: 2. The DNA for the CDR3 is TGTGCCAGCTCACTAGGACTAGCGGGCTACGAGCAGTACTTC. The encoded protein is CASSLGLAGYEQYF.

The chain links TRBV30 to TRBJ1-2; maybe TRBD1 (5 bases). Germline V gene sequence: CDR1 GTSNPN, CDR2 SVGIG (reference sequence). V lost 2 bases and J lost 2, with 12 bases in between. The CDR3 consists of 14 residues. The CDR3, as DNA: TGTGCCTGGAGTTCGTCGGGGCCCAACTATGGCTACACCTTC. Translated: CAWSSSGPNYGYTF.

The CDR3 DNA reads as TGTGCCAGCAGCCTTCAATGGAACACTGAAGCTTTCTTT. This encodes CASSLQWNTEAFF. The rearrangement links TRBV7-9 to TRBJ1-1; no clear D. Germline V CDR1 and CDR2: SEHNR, FQNEAQ (reference sequence). Trimming cost V 5 bases and J 1 base, with 8 bases left between them. This CDR3 is 13 amino acids long.

The chain is built from TRBV6-2 or TRBV6-3 and TRBJ2-7, with 11 bases that match TRBD1. Trimming removed 0 bases from V and 8 bases from J; junction bases left unmatched: 6. Looked up from germline, CDR1 is MNHEY and CDR2 is SVGEGT. This CDR3 spans 15 amino acids. The CDR3 nucleotides read TGTGCCAGCAGTTACTCCCGGGACAGGGGGGGGAAGCAGTACTTC. Protein sequence: CASSYSRDRGGKQYF.

The chain combines TRBV6-1 with TRBJ1-4, with unresolved D. This CDR3 region has 14 residues. Trimming took 0 bases from V and 8 from J, leaving 10 bases between them. The germline V gene has CDR1 MNHNS and CDR2 SASEGT. CDR3 amino acids: CASSEAWVLEKLFF. The CDR3, as DNA: TGTGCCAGCAGTGAAGCCTGGGTCTTAGAAAAACTGTTTTTT.

The gene calls are TRBV7-6 and TRBJ1-5, with D hard to call. V was cut by 1 base and J by 0 bases, with 16 bases left in between. The CDR3 spans 18 residues. The V gene's germline CDR1 is SGHVS and CDR2 FNYEAQ. This CDR3 is CASSLEDVFKYSNQPQHF. The CDR3 nucleotides read TGTGCCAGCAGCTTAGAGGACGTCTTTAAATATAGCAATCAGCCCCAGCATTTT.

The V call is TRBV5-6, the J call TRBJ2-7; 12 nucleotides match TRBD2. V trimming: 0 bases; J trimming: 7 bases; junction bases outside the gene matches: 2. The CDR3 covers 14 residues. Germline CDR1 is SGHDT and CDR2 is YYEEEE. The CDR3 loop is CASSLGLAGVEQYF. For the CDR3, the DNA is TGTGCCAGCAGCTTGGGACTAGCGGGAGTTGAGCAGTACTTC.

The chain uses TRBV6-5 and TRBJ2-7; 8 nucleotides align to TRBD1. The CDR3 totals 14 residues. Germline V CDR1 and CDR2: MNHEY, SVGAGI. The junction had 14 bases not matched to a gene; V was cut back by 10 bases and J by 6 bases. Here the CDR3 DNA reads TGTGCCACCAAGAGGGGACAGGCCGACTTCGAGCAGTACTTC. Residues: CATKRGQADFEQYF.

CDR3 in DNA: TGTGCCAGTAGCCCGACAGCCGCTAACACTGAAGCTTTCTTT. Amino acids: CASSPTAANTEAFF. J is TRBJ1-1 and V is TRBV19, with D perhaps TRBD1 (5 bases). The CDR3 contains 14 residues. V was cut by 6 bases and J by 2 bases, with 13 bases left in between. The germline CDR1 and CDR2 sequences are LNHDA and SQIVND (reference sequence).

This chain links TRBV5-1 with TRBJ2-1, with D unclear. There are 15 residues in the CDR3. V gave up 0 bases and J gave up 9 bases, with 16 bases separating them. Germline values: CDR1 SGHRS, CDR2 YFSETQ. This chain's CDR3 is CASSLVPDLDSEQFF. Written as DNA, the CDR3 is TGCGCCAGCAGCTTGGTCCCCGACCTTGATTCTGAGCAGTTCTTC.

This chain joins TRBV9 and TRBJ2-2; D remains unclear. The CDR3 covers 14 residues. V was cut by 3 bases and J by 7 bases, with 13 bases left in between. CDR1 and CDR2 from the germline V gene are SGDLS and YYNGEE. The CDR3 sequence: CASSAGKAVGELFF. DNA of the CDR3: TGTGCCAGCAGCGCCGGAAAGGCTGTCGGGGAGCTGTTTTTT.